This entry describes one T cell receptor (beta chain). What it binds is unknown. The CDR3 extends over 16 amino acids. The V gene end was trimmed by 10 bases and the J gene end by 3 bases; junction bases not matched to a gene: 12. The germline CDR1 and CDR2 sequences are MNHEY and SVGEGT. This record comes from a study of response to subunit inactivated influenza vaccine. Overall study findings and caveats: The authors proposed limited new T cell recruitment per seasonal influenza vaccination.

A single record per CDR3 protein comes from TCRdb applying MiXCR to the RT-PCR reads. Of 200,000 to 250,000 distinct CDR3 sequences in the sample, 12% were seen once. The rearrangement joins TRBV6-2 or TRBV6-3 to TRBJ1-5; 10 bases are a match to TRBD1. The receptor was derived from a man over 45 who received an inactivated influenza vaccine. Material: non-naive T cells sorted from PBMCs, obtained approximately 15 days before vaccination. This CDR3 reads CANSGTGAPINQPQHF. As DNA, the CDR3 is TGTGCCAACAGCGGGACAGGGGCCCCTATCAATCAGCCCCAGCATTTT.